This TCR beta chain was captured by sequencing in a study of shared clonotypes between healthy human individuals. TCRdb keeps only in-frame clones here, not all; method: immunoSEQ multiplex PCR. The sample includes 1.5 million to 1.9 million clones, 95% to 99% of them seen just once. Germline CDR1 reads ENHRY; CDR2 reads SYGVKD. The CDR3 covers 13 residues. V was pared by 2 bases and J by 4 bases, with 8 bases between. This receptor was taken from a man aged 25 to 45 in good health. The genes are TRBV10-3 and TRBJ2-5; no clear D gene. The sequenced material came from naive CD4+ T cells sorted from blood. Subset specified: CD45RA+ positively selected. CDR3 loop: CAISELLIETQYF. The CDR3 bases are TGTGCCATCAGTGAGCTGCTTATAGAGACCCAGTACTTC.